This TCR beta chain was documented in a study of early T cells in non-severe SARS-CoV-2 infection (dated by TCRdb to about 2021). Context from the whole study: TCR sequencing used bulk RNA from unsorted whole blood, so alpha and beta chains could not be paired. What the work shows at the level of the full study, not this receptor alone: VDJdb matching was skewed toward anti-spike CD8 responses and likely underestimated virus-specific expansions by missing private and CD4 specificities.

A case-control design nested within a healthcare worker cohort in London, UK, was used, with weekly nasopharyngeal swab PCR tests and blood sampling performed. Healthcare workers were enrolled in the week of the UK lockdown, from 23 to 31 March 2020, and were followed every week for up to roughly 16 weeks. V is clipped by 3 bases and J by 4 bases, and the sequence between their germline boundaries is 15 bases long. The CDR3 runs 15 amino acids, cysteine and phenylalanine included. Just CDR3 DNA is preserved here, 45 bases in frame from base 1. The germline V gene encodes CDR1 DFQATT and CDR2 SNEGSKA (reference sequence). As for this clonotype: The antigen this receptor binds is unknown. Within one base of it there is no much larger clone, and no base qualities were kept.

Preparation of the library involved 5' RACE. Sequencing instrument: NextSeq 500. The TCR library protocol attached unique molecular identifiers to individual cDNA molecules to correct for sequencing error and PCR bias. Sequencing covered both TCR alpha and beta chains, and within each sample the abundances of alpha and beta sequences were tightly co-correlated. Per the original workflow: Decombinator V4 was used to annotate the V gene, J gene and CDR3 of the TCR sequences. TCRs were defined as expanded if a significant change between any two time points was detected under a Poisson model with p below 0.0001. TCR abundances were normalised to the total number of TCRs sequenced per sample and were expressed as counts per million. TRAV1-2 paired with TRAJ12, TRAJ20 or TRAJ33 defined MAIT TCRs, while TRAV10 paired with TRAJ18 defined iNKT TCRs. A search of VDJdb, accessed on 1 November 2021, was run for TCRs annotated to CMV, EBV and SARS-CoV-2, with TCRs annotated for multiple antigens excluded. TCRdb reanalyzed the raw reads on its own, using fastp at Q25 for trimming and MiXCR for clone calling, and kept in-frame beta chains. A single entry per CDR3 protein holds the most common genes and DNA from its merged rows. None of the V and J calls come from the authors' own analysis; TCRdb made them. For this sample the table gives 85,000 to 100,000 distinct CDR3 sequences, of which approximately 10% were detected only once. Around 5% of the sample rests with the top ten.

This clonotype originated in an adult who was a healthcare worker with PCR-confirmed SARS-CoV-2 infection or an uninfected control (not recorded which). The material sequenced was whole blood. The rearranged chain carries TRBV20-1 and TRBJ2-2; the D gene remains uncertain. The CDR3 loop reads CSARVISGPTGELFF. The nucleotide sequence reads as follows: TGCAGTGCTAGGGTGATTTCGGGTCCCACCGGGGAGCTGTTTTTT.